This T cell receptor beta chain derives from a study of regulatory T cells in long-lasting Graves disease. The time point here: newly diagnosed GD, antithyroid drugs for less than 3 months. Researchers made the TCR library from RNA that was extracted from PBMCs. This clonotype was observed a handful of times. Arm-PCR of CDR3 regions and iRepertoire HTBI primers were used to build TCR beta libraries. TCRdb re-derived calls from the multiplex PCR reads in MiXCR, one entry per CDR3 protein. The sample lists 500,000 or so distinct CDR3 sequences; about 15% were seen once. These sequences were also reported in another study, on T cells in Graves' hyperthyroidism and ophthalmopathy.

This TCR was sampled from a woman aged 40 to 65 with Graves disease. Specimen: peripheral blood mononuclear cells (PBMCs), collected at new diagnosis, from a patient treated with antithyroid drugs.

The CDR3 region is CATSDPGTGTYEQYF. The CDR3 DNA sequence: TGTGCCACCAGTGACCCCGGGACAGGGACCTACGAGCAGTACTTC. The chain combines TRBV24-1 with TRBJ2-7, with 9 bases fitting TRBD1. This CDR3 spans 15 amino acids. Per the germline V gene, CDR1 is KGHDR and CDR2 is SFDVKD. V shed 4 bases and J 2 bases; nucleotides not matched to a gene: 5.